The clone carrying this TCR beta chain was seen once. Method: immunoSEQ multiplex PCR; TCRdb's copy keeps in-frame clones and lacks some. The sample has 350,000 to 550,000 clones, 89% seen once; the top ten hold 2% to 3%. This sample was taken from a study of Ad26.COV2.S vaccination and SARS-CoV-2 variants. Sample treatment: about 20 received Ad26.COV2.S at low or high dose, single or two shots; roughly five received placebo; per-sample allocation not given. The investigators took samples on day 63 after the first vaccine or placebo injection. The CDR3 spans 14 residues. V was cut by 1 base and J by 0 bases, with 7 bases left in between. Germline lookup yields CDR1 SGHTS and CDR2 YDEGEE.

This chain links TRBV5-8 with TRBJ1-2, with a possible D match to TRBD1 (5 bases). Material: peripheral blood, obtained in a trial of Ad26.COV2.S vaccine versus placebo. The TCR comes from a person aged 18-60 years who received the Ad26.COV2.S COVID-19 vaccine or a placebo. The CDR3 protein is CASSLRGTNYGYTF. CDR3 in DNA: TGTGCCAGCAGCTTGCGGGGGACTAACTATGGCTACACCTTC.